This TCR beta chain was sequenced for a study of OX40 agonist ivuxolimab in advanced cancers. Turning to the study itself: Three patients had partial responses: one hepatocellular carcinoma, two cutaneous melanoma. Study-level results: With doses of 0.1 to 3.0 mg/kg, CD4+ and CD8+ blood T cells had undergone clonal expansion by week 6.

Profiling relied on immunoSEQ multiplex PCR, and the TCRdb table lists in-frame clones only, not all of them. The data hold tens of thousands of clones, with about 82% observed a single time. Blood was sampled at baseline, cycle 4 day 1, and cycle 7 day 1. Comment on this clone: Its target is not known.

V dropped 1 base and J dropped 2 bases, with 12 bases sitting between them. The CDR3 contains 16 residues. Looked up from germline, CDR1 is SEHNR and CDR2 is FQNEAQ (reference sequence). This TCR derives from an adult with an advanced solid tumor such as melanoma, head and neck, liver or kidney cancer. The chain joins TRBV7-9 to TRBJ1-5; possibly TRBD1 for D (5 bases). The source material was CD4+ or CD8+ T cells sorted from blood, sampled in a trial of the OX40 agonist ivuxolimab. Here the CDR3 reads CASSLEGDAGNQPQHF. The CDR3 DNA is TGTGCCAGCAGCTTAGAAGGGGATGCAGGCAATCAGCCCCAGCATTTT.